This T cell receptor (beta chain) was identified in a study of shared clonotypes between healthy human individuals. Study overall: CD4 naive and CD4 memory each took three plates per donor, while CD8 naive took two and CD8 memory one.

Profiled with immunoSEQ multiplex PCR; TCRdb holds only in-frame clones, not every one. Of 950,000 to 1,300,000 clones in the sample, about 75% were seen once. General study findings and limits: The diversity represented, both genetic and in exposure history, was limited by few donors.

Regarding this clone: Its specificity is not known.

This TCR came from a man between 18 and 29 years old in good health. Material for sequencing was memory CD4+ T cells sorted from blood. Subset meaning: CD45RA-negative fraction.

CDR3: CASSQPGLQETQYF. Written as DNA, the CDR3 is TGTGCCAGCAGCCAACCGGGACTACAAGAGACCCAGTACTTC. This sequence joins TRBV5-6 and TRBJ2-5; 7 nucleotides align to TRBD2. CDR1 and CDR2 from the germline V gene are SGHDT and YYEEEE. Trimming took 4 bases from V and 2 from J; bases not matched to a gene: 5. The CDR3 runs to 14 residues.